This TCR beta chain was obtained from a study of response to subunit inactivated influenza vaccine. With regard to this clonotype: As yet, its antigen is unknown.

The study's findings and limits: Seasonal influenza vaccination, on each occasion, was suggested by the authors to recruit few new T cells.

The CDR3 contains 16 residues. V was clipped by 4 bases and J by 1 base, with 13 bases between them. MiXCR was run by TCRdb on the RT-PCR reads, yielding one entry per CDR3 protein. The sample records about 650,000 distinct CDR3 sequences, 14% being singletons. The V and J genes are TRBV12-3 or TRBV12-4 and TRBJ1-4, with D tentatively TRBD1 (5 bases). The sequence came from a man aged 50 to 59 who received an inactivated influenza vaccine. This sample comprised PBMCs from blood, obtained around 14 days before vaccination. CDR3 nucleotide sequence: TGTGCCAGCAGTTCTGTCGCGGGGGTAACTAATGAAAAACTGTTTTTT. This encodes CASSSVAGVTNEKLFF.